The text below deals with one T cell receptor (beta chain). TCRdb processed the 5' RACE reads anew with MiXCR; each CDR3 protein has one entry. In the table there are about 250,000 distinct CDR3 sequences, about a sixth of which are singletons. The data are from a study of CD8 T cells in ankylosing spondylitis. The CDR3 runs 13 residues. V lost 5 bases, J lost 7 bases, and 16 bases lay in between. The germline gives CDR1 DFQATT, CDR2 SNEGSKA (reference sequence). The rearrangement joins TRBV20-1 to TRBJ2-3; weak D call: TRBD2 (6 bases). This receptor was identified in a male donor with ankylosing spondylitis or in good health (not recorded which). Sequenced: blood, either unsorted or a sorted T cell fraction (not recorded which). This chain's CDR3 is CSAPAGGRNTQYF. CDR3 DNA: TGCAGTGCTCCAGCGGGTGGTCGAAATACGCAGTATTTT.